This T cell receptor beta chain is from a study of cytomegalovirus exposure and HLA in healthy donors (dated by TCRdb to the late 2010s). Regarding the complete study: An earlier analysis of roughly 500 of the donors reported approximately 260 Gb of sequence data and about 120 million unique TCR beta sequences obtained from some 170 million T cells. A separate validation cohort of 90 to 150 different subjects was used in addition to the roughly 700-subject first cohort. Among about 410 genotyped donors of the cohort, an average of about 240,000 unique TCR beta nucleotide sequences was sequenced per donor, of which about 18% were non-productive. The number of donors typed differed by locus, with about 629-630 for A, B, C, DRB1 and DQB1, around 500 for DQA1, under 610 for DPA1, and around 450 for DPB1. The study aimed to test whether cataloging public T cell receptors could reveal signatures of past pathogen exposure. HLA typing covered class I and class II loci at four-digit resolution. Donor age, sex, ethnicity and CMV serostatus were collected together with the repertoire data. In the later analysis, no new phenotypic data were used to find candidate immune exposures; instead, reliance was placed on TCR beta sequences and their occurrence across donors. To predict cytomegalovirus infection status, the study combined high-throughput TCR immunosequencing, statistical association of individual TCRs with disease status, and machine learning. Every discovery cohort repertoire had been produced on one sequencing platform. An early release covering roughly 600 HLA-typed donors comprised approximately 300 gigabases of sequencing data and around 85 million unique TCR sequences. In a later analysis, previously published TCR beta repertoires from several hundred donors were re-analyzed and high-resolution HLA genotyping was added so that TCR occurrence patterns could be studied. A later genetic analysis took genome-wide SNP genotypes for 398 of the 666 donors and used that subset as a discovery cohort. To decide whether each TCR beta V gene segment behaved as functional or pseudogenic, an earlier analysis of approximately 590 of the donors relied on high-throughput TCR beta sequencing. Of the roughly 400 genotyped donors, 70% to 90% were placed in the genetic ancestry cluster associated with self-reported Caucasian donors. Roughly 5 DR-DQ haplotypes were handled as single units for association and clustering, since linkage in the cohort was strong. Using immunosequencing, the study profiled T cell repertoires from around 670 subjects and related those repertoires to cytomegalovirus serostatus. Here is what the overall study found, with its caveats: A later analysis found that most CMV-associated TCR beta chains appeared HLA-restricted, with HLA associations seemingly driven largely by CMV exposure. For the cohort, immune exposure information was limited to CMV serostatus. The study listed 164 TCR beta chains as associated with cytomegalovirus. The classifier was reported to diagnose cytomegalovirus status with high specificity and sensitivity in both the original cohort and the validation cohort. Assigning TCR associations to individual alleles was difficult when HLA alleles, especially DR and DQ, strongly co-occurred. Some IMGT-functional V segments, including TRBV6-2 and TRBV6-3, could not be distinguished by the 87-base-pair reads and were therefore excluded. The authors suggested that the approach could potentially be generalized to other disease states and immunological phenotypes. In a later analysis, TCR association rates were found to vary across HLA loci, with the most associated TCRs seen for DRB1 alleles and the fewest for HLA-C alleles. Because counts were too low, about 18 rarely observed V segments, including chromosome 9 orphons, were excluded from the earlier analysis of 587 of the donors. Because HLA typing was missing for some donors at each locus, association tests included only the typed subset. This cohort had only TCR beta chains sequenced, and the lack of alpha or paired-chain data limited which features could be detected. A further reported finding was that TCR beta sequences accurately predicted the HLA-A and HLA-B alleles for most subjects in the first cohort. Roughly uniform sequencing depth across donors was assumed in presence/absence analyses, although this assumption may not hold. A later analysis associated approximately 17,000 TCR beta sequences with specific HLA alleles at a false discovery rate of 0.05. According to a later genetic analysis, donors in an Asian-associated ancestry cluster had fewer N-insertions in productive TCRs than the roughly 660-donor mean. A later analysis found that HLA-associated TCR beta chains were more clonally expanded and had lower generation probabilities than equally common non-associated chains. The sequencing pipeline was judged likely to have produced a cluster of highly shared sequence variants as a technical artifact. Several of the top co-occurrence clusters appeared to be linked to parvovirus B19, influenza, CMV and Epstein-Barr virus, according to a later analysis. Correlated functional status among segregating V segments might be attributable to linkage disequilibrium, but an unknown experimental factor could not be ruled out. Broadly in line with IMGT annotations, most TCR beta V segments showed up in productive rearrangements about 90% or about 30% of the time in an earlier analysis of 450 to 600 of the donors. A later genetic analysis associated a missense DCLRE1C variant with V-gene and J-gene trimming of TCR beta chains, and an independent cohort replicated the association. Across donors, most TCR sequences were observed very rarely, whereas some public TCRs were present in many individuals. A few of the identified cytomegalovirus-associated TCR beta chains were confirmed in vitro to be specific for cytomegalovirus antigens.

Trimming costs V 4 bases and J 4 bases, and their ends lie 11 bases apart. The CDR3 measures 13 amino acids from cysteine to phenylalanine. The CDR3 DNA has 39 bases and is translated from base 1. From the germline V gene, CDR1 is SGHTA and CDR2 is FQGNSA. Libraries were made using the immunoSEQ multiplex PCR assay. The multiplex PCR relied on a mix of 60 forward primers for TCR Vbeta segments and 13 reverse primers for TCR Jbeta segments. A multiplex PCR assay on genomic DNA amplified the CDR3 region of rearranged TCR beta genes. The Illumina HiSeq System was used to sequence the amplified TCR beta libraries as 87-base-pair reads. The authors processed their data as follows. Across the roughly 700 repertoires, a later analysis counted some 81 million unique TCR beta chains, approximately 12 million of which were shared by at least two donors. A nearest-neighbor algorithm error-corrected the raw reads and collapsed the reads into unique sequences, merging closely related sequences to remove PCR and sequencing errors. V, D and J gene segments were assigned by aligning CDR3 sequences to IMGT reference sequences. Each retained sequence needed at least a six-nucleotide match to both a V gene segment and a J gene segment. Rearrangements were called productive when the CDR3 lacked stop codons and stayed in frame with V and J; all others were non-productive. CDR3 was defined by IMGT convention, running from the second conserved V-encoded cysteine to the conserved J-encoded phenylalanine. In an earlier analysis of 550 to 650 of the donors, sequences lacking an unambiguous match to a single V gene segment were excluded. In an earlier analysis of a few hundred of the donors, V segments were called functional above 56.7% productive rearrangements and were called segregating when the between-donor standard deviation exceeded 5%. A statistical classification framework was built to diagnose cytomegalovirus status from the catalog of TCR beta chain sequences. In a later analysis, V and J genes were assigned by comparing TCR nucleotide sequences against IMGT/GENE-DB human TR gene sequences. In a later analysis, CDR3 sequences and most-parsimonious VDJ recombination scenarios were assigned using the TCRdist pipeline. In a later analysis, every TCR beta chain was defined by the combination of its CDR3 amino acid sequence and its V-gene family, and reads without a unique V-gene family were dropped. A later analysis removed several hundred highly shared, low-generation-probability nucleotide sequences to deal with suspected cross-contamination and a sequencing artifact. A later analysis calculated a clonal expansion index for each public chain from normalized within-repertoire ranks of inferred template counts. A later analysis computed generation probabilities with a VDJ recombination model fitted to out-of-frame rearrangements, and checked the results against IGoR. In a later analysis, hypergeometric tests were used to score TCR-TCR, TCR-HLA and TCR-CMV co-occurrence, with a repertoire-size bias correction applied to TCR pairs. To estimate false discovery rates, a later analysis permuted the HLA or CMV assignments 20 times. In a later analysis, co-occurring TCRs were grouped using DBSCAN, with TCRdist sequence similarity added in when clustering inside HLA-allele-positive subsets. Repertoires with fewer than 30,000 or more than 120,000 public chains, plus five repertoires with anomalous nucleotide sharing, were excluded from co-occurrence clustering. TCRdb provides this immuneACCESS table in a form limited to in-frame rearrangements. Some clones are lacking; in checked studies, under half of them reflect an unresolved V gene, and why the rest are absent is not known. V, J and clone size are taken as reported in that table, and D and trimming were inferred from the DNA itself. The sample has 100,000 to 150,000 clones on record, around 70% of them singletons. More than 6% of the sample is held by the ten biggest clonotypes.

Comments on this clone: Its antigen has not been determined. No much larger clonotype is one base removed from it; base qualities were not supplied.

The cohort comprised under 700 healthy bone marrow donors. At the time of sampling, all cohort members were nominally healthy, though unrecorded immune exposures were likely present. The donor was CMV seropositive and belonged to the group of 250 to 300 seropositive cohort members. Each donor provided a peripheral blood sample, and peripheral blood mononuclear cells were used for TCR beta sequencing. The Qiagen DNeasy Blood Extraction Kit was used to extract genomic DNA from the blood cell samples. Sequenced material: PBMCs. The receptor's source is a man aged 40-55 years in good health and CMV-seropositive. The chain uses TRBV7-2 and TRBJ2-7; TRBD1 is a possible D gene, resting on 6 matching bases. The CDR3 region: CASSSERGYEQYF. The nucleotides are TGTGCCAGCAGCTCCGAAAGGGGGTACGAGCAGTACTTC.